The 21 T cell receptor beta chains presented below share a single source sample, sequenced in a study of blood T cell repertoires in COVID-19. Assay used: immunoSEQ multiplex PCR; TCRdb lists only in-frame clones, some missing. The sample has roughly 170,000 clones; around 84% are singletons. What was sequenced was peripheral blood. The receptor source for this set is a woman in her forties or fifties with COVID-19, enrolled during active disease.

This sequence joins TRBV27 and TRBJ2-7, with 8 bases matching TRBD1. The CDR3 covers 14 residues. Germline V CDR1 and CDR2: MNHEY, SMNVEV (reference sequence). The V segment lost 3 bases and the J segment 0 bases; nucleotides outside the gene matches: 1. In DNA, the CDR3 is TGTGCCAGCAGTTTCCAGGGGGCCTCCTACGAGCAGTACTTC. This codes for CASSFQGASYEQYF.

The CDR3 protein is CASSLRGSGVYNEQFF. For the CDR3, the DNA is TGTGCCAGCAGCTTAAGGGGTAGCGGGGTCTACAATGAGCAGTTCTTC. The chain couples TRBV7-3 to TRBJ2-1; 8 positions match TRBD2. The CDR3 is 16 residues long. V lost 1 base to trimming and J lost 3 bases; unmatched junction nucleotides: 5. Germline assignment: CDR1 SGHTA and CDR2 FQGTGA.

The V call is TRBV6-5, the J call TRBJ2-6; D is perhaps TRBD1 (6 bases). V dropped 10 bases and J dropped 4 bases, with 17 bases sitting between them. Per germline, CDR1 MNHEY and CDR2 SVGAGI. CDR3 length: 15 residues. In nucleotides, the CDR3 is TGTGCCACCACCGACACAGGGTCCGGGGCCAACGTCCTGACTTTC. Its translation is CATTDTGSGANVLTF.

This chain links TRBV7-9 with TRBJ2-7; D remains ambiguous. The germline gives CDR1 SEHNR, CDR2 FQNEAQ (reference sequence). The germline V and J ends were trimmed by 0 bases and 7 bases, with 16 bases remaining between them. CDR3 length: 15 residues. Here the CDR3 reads CASSLAAGAKVEQYF. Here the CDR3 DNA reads TGTGCCAGCAGCTTAGCGGCAGGTGCCAAAGTAGAGCAGTACTTC.

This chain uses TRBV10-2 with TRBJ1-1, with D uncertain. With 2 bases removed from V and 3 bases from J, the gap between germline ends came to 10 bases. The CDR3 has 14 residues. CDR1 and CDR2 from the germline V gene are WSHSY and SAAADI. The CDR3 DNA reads TGCGCCAGCAGTGAGCCGGGAGATTACACTGAAGCTTTCTTT. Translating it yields CASSEPGDYTEAFF.

The CDR3 region is CASDLTGSVSGNEQFF. The CDR3 DNA reads as TGTGCCAGCGACTTGACAGGGTCTGTATCTGGCAATGAGCAGTTCTTC. V gene TRBV2 combines with J gene TRBJ2-1, with 7 bases fitting TRBD1. This CDR3 comprises 16 residues. Trimming cost V 8 bases and J 6 bases; bases outside gene matches: 16. The V gene's germline CDR1 is SNHLY and CDR2 FYNNEI.

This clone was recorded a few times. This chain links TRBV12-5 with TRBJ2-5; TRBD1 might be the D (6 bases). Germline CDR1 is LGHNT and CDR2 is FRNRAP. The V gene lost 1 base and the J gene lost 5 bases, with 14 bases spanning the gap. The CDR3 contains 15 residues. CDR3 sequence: CASGLGMGQGETQYF. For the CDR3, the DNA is TGTGCTAGTGGTTTGGGTATGGGTCAGGGGGAGACCCAGTACTTC.

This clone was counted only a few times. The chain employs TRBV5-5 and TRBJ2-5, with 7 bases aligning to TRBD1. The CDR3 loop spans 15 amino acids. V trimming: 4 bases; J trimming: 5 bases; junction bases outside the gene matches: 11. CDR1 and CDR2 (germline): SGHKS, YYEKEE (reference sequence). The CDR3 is CASSLSDRVAETQYF. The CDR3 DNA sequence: TGTGCCAGCAGCCTCTCCGACAGGGTTGCGGAGACCCAGTACTTC.

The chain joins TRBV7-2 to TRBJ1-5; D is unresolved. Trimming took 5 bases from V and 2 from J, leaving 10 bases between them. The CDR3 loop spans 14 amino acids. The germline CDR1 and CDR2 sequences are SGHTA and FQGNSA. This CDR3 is CASSPSAGNQPQHF. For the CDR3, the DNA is TGTGCCAGCAGCCCCTCGGCGGGCAATCAGCCCCAGCATTTT. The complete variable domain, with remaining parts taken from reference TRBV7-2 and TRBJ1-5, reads GAGVSQSPSNKVTEKGKDVELRCDPISGHTALYWYRQSLGQGLEFLIYFQGNSAPDKSGLPSDRFSAERTGGSVSTLTIQRTQQEDSAVYLCASSPSAGNQPQHFGDGTRLSIL.

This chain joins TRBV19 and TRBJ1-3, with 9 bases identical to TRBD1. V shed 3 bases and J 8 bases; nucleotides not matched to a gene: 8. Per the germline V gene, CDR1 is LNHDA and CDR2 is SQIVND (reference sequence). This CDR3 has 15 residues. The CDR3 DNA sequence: TGTGCCAGTAGTATCAGCTGGGACAGGGTCGACACCATATATTTT. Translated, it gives CASSISWDRVDTIYF.

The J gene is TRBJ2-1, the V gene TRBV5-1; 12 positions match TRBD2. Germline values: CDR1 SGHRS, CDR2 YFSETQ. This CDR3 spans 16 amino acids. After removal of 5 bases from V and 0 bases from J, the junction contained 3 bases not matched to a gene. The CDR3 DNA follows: TGCGCCAGCAGGAGGACTAGCGGGGACTCCTACAATGAGCAGTTCTTC. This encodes CASRRTSGDSYNEQFF.

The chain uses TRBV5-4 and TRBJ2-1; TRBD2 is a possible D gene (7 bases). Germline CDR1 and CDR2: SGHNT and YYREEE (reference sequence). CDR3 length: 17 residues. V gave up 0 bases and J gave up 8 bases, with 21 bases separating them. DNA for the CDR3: TGTGCCAGCAGCTTGGTTGGGGGGGGGCCTCTGTTCGATGAGCAGTTCTTC. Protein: CASSLVGGGPLFDEQFF.

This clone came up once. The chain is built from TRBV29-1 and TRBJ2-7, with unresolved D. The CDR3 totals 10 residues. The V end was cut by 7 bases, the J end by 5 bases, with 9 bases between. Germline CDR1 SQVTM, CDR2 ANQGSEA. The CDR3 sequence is CSGRSDEQYF. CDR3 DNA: TGCAGCGGCCGGTCGGACGAGCAGTACTTC.

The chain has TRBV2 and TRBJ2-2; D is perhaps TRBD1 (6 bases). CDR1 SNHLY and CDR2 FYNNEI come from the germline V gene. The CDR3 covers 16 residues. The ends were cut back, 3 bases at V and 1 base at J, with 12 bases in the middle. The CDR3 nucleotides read TGTGCCAGCAGTGATCTGGGGGCAAGGAACACCGGGGAGCTGTTTTTT. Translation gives CASSDLGARNTGELFF.

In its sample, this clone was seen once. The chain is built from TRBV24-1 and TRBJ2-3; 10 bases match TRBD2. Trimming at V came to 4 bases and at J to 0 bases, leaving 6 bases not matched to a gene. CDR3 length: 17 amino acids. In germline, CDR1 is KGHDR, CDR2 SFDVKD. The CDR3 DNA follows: TGTGCCACCAGTGAAAGCGGGGGGGCGGTTAGCACAGATACGCAGTATTTT. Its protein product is CATSESGGAVSTDTQYF.

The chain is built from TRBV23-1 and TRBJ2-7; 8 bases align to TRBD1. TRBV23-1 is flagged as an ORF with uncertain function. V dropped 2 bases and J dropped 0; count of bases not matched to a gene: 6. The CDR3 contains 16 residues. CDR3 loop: CASSQEDREFSYEQYF. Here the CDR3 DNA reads TGCGCCAGCAGTCAAGAGGACAGGGAATTCTCCTACGAGCAGTACTTC.

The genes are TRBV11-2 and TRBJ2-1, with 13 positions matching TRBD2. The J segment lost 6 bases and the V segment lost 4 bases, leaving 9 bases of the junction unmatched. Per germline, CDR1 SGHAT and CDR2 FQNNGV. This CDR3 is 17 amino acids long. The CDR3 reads CASSSALGTSGTNEQFF. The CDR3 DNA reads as TGTGCCAGCAGCTCCGCCCTCGGGACTAGCGGGACCAATGAGCAGTTCTTC. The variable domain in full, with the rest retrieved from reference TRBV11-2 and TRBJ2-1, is EAGVAQSPRYKIIEKRQSVAFWCNPISGHATLYWYQQILGQGPKLLIQFQNNGVVDDSQLPKDRFSAERLKGVDSTLKIQPAKLEDSAVYLCASSSALGTSGTNEQFFGPGTRLTVL.

CDR3 residues: CASSLGLVSYNEQFF. The CDR3 DNA reads TGTGCCAGCAGCCTGGGACTAGTTTCCTACAATGAGCAGTTCTTC. The chain has TRBV3-1 (or the pseudogene TRBV3-2) and TRBJ2-1; 8 bases fit TRBD2. Trimming took 4 bases from V and 1 from J; bases not matched to a gene: 3. Germline assignment: CDR1 LGHDT and CDR2 YNNKEL (reference sequence). This CDR3 region has 15 residues.

The CDR3 DNA reads as TGTGCCAGCAGTCCCGGGGAGTTGAACACTGAAGCTTTCTTT. It yields the protein CASSPGELNTEAFF. The chain couples TRBV7-8 to TRBJ1-1; D ambiguous. Trimming stripped 6 bases from V and 0 bases from J, with 11 bases between. This CDR3 has 14 residues. From germline, CDR1 is SGHVS and CDR2 FQNEAQ.

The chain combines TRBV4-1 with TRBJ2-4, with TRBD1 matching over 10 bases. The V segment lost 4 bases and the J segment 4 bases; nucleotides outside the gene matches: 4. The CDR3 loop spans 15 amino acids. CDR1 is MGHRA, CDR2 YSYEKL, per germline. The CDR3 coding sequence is TGCGCCAGCAGCCCCCCGGGACAGGGGAAAAACATTCAGTACTTC. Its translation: CASSPPGQGKNIQYF.

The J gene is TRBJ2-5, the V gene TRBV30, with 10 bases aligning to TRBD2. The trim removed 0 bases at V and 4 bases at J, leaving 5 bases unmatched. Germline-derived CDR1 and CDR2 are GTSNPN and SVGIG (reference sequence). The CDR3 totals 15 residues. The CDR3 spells CAWSVQRGGRETQYF. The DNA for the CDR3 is TGTGCCTGGAGTGTACAGCGGGGGGGACGAGAGACCCAGTACTTC. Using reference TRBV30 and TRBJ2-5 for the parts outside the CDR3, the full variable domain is SQTIHQWPATLVQPVGSPLSLECTVEGTSNPNLYWYRQAAGRGLQLLFYSVGIGQISSEVPQNLSASRPQDRQFILSSKKLLLSDSGFYLCAWSVQRGGRETQYFGPGTRLLVL.